Listed here are 19 T cell receptor beta chains from one sample, sequenced in a study of CD8 T cells in Susac syndrome (dated by TCRdb to the late 2010s). Receptors were amplified or captured by the immunoSEQ multiplex PCR assay. RNA was extracted with the RNeasy kit and roughly 0.5 to 1 ug was reverse transcribed using random hexamers. The public reads were quality trimmed at Q25 with fastp and then assembled into clones with MiXCR by TCRdb, keeping productive beta chains. A single entry per CDR3 protein holds the most common genes and DNA from its merged rows. The sample yields fewer than 250,000 distinct CDR3 sequences; more than 85% were counted once. In total, the top ten clones hold around 0.13% of the sample. The specimen was CD8+ T cells from PBMCs. These receptors were collected from a human donor with multiple sclerosis.

J is TRBJ2-2 and V is TRBV7-9, with a weak D call TRBD2 (5 bases). This CDR3 comprises 17 residues. V was clipped by 1 base and J by 0 bases, with 12 bases between them. CDR1 and CDR2 from the germline V gene are SEHNR and FQNEAQ (reference sequence). The CDR3 spells CASSLVMRVTNTGELFF. CDR3 nucleotides: TGTGCCAGCAGCTTAGTTATGAGGGTCACGAACACCGGGGAGCTGTTTTTT.

This chain's CDR3 is CASSSRTSGVVETQYF. The DNA of the CDR3 is TGTGCCAGCAGTTCTCGGACTAGCGGGGTCGTGGAGACCCAGTACTTC. The chain carries TRBV12-3 or TRBV12-4 and TRBJ2-5; 12 bases map to TRBD2. V trimming: 4 bases; J trimming: 5 bases; junction bases outside the gene matches: 8. The CDR3 spans 16 residues.

In this sample, this clonotype turned up once. The chain combines TRBV13 with TRBJ2-1; 7 bases agree with TRBD2. Germline V gives CDR1 PRHDT, CDR2 FYEKMQ (reference sequence). The CDR3 runs to 20 residues. Trimming removed 5 bases from V and 7 bases from J; junction bases left unmatched: 26. The CDR3 spells CASSLPTELQTSRSANEQFF. CDR3 DNA: TGTGCCAGCAGCCTACCCACGGAATTACAGACTAGCCGGAGCGCTAATGAGCAGTTCTTC.

This clonotype was observed a handful of times. This chain links TRBV6-1 with TRBJ2-7, with 7 bases identical to TRBD1. Per the germline V gene, CDR1 is MNHNS and CDR2 is SASEGT. CDR3 length: 13 amino acids. V lost 9 bases and J lost 2; bases outside the gene matches: 7. CDR3 DNA: TGTGCCAGTTCAGGGGGACCTACCTACGAGCAGTACTTC. This translates into CASSGGPTYEQYF.

The chain links TRBV19 to TRBJ2-3; 10 nucleotides match TRBD2. This CDR3 is built from 16 residues. Germline CDR1 is LNHDA and CDR2 is SQIVND (reference sequence). V shed 4 bases and J 2 bases; nucleotides not matched to a gene: 6. The CDR3 loop is CASSKGLAEHTDTQYF. CDR3 coding DNA: TGTGCCAGTAGTAAAGGACTAGCGGAGCACACAGATACGCAGTATTTT. The whole variable domain, remainder taken from reference TRBV19 and TRBJ2-3, is DGGITQSPKYLFRKEGQNVTLSCEQNLNHDAMYWYRQDPGQGLRLIYYSQIVNDFQKGDIAEGYSVSREKKESFPLTVTSAQKNPTAFYLCASSKGLAEHTDTQYFGPGTRLTVL.

The chain couples TRBV24-1 to TRBJ2-1, with D possibly being TRBD2 (5 bases). The CDR3 extends over 12 amino acids. V was shortened by 10 bases and J by 7 bases, with 13 bases between the two germline ends. CDR1 is KGHDR, CDR2 SFDVKD, per germline. CDR3 nucleotides: TGTGCCACTAGAGGACCGGGGAATGAGCAGTTCTTC. Translation: CATRGPGNEQFF.

The chain combines TRBV7-8 with TRBJ1-5; D unclear. Germline lookup yields CDR1 SGHVS and CDR2 FQNEAQ. CDR3 length: 16 amino acids. The germline V and J ends were trimmed by 1 base and 3 bases, with 13 bases remaining between them. CDR3 loop: CASSLGWGSNNQPQHF. DNA for the CDR3: TGTGCCAGCAGCTTAGGCTGGGGTAGTAACAATCAGCCCCAGCATTTT.

This chain uses TRBV2 with TRBJ1-1; D call uncertain. V was pared by 3 bases and J by 1 base, with 9 bases between. The germline gives CDR1 SNHLY, CDR2 FYNNEI. The CDR3 runs 14 residues. This chain's CDR3 is CASSDDPGNTEAFF. The CDR3, as DNA: TGTGCCAGCAGTGATGATCCAGGGAACACTGAAGCTTTCTTT.

The chain couples TRBV6-1 to TRBJ1-4, with 12 bases matching TRBD1. V gave up 6 bases and J gave up 5 bases; unmatched junction bases: 13. This CDR3 region has 18 residues. The germline CDR1 and CDR2 sequences are MNHNS and SASEGT. CDR3 region: CASSFATGTGGENEKLFF. Written as DNA, the CDR3 is TGTGCCAGCAGCTTCGCTACCGGGACAGGGGGCGAGAATGAAAAACTGTTTTTT.

The chain joins TRBV19 to TRBJ1-3, with D perhaps TRBD1 (5 bases). Germline values: CDR1 LNHDA, CDR2 SQIVND (reference sequence). The CDR3 loop spans 16 amino acids. The ends were cut back, 7 bases at V and 8 bases at J, with 24 bases in the middle. The chain's CDR3 is CASTPHAGPFRDTIYF. The CDR3 DNA follows: TGTGCCAGTACTCCACACGCGGGGCCATTTCGAGACACCATATATTTT.

The V and J genes are TRBV9 and TRBJ2-2; 12 bases map to TRBD1. The CDR3 is 18 residues long. V shed 1 base and J 0 bases; nucleotides not matched to a gene: 4. In germline, CDR1 is SGDLS, CDR2 YYNGEE. The CDR3 bases are TGTGCCAGCAGCGTACCCGGGACAGGGGGCCCGAACACCGGGGAGCTGTTTTTT. Translation gives CASSVPGTGGPNTGELFF.

The chain carries TRBV9 and TRBJ2-1; TRBD2 is a possible D gene (6 bases). Trimming left V 4 bases short and J 7 bases short, with 18 bases between. This CDR3 contains 15 residues. Germline lookup yields CDR1 SGDLS and CDR2 YYNGEE. This CDR3 reads CASSPSGDLLNEQFF. The DNA of the CDR3 is TGTGCCAGCAGCCCGTCGGGGGACTTGTTAAATGAGCAGTTCTTC.

This chain joins TRBV11-2 and TRBJ2-7; 8 bases line up with TRBD2. Germline V lookup: CDR1 SGHAT, CDR2 FQNNGV. Trimming removed 4 bases from V and 1 base from J; junction bases left unmatched: 12. The CDR3 has 17 amino acids. The CDR3 bases are TGTGCCAGCAGCTCTCCCCGGCGGGGGGAGCTTTCCTACGAGCAGTACTTC. Translation: CASSSPRRGELSYEQYF.

This clonotype has just one count. CDR3 loop: CASSPPRLQGAAKNIQYF. In DNA, the CDR3 is TGTGCCAGCAGTCCGCCCCGATTACAGGGGGCTGCCAAAAACATTCAGTACTTC. The J gene is TRBJ2-4, the V gene TRBV12-3 or TRBV12-4; 9 nucleotides agree with TRBD1. This CDR3 has 18 amino acids. The trim removed 5 bases at V and 1 base at J, leaving 12 bases unmatched.

The rearrangement uses TRBV3-1 and TRBJ2-5, with 13 positions matching TRBD2. Germline CDR1 is LGHDT and CDR2 is YNNKEL (reference sequence). CDR3 length: 15 amino acids. Trimming cost V 2 bases and J 5 bases; bases outside gene matches: 2. The CDR3 sequence: CASSQTSGRGETQYF. DNA for the CDR3: TGTGCCAGCAGCCAAACTAGCGGGAGGGGGGAGACCCAGTACTTC.

The rearrangement joins TRBV24-1 to TRBJ2-7, with 8 nucleotides matching TRBD1. Germline V gene lookup returns CDR1 KGHDR and CDR2 SFDVKD. This CDR3 spans 15 amino acids. V shed 0 bases and J 3 bases; nucleotides not matched to a gene: 3. In DNA, the CDR3 is TGTGCCACCAGTGATTTGACAGGGGGTAACTACGAGCAGTACTTC. It encodes CATSDLTGGNYEQYF.

The V and J genes are TRBV10-3 and TRBJ2-5; the D gene is possibly TRBD2 (7 bases). Germline CDR1 reads ENHRY; CDR2 reads SYGVKD. Trimming took off 3 bases at V and 0 bases at J, with 14 bases between the two ends. The CDR3 extends over 16 amino acids. The CDR3 sequence is CAISDAEGGNQETQYF. CDR3 coding DNA: TGTGCCATCAGTGACGCCGAGGGGGGGAACCAAGAGACCCAGTACTTC.

A word on this clonotype: One junction end does not reproduce the germline sequence, and a read error may be involved. J is TRBJ2-7 and V is TRBV7-8; either TRBD1 or TRBD2 may supply D (6 bases each). This CDR3 is 17 amino acids long. Per the germline V gene, CDR1 is SGHVS and CDR2 is FQNEAQ. CDR3 sequence reads: CASSPTGLARGAPAGNF. As DNA, the CDR3 is TGTGCCAGCAGCCCAACAGGGTTGGCTCGTGGGGCACCGGCGGGGAACTTC.

V gene TRBV27 combines with J gene TRBJ2-7; 7 bases match TRBD1. This CDR3 contains 17 residues. Trimming cost V 6 bases and J 3 bases; bases outside gene matches: 17. The V gene's germline CDR1 is MNHEY and CDR2 SMNVEV (reference sequence). The DNA for the CDR3 is TGTGCCAGCAGCCAGTCCCTTGGACAGGCGACTTACTACGAGCAGTACTTC. This codes for CASSQSLGQATYYEQYF.